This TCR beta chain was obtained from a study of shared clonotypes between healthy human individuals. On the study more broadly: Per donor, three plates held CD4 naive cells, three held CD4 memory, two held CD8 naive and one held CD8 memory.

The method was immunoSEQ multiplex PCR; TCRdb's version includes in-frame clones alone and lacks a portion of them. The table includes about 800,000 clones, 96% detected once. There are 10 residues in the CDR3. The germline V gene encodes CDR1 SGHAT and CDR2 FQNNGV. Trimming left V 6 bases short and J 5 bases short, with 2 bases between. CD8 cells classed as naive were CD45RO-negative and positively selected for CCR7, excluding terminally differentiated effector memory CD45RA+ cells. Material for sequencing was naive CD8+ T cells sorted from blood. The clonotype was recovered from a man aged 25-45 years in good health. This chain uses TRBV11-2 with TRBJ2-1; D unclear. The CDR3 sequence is CASRNNEQFF. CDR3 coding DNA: TGTGCCAGCAGAAACAATGAGCAGTTCTTC.